This TCR beta chain is drawn from a study of blood T cell repertoires in COVID-19. Only in-frame clones appear in the TCRdb table, and some are missing; sequencing was by immunoSEQ multiplex PCR. The table has about 190,000 clones, around nine tenths seen once; the top ten hold 5% to 7.5%. The ends lost 6 bases at V and 7 bases at J; junction bases unmatched: 10. The CDR3 length is 15 residues. Germline-derived CDR1 and CDR2 are LNHDA and SQIVND (reference sequence). The chain is built from TRBV19 and TRBJ1-5; 9 bases are shared with TRBD1. Sample: peripheral blood. This clonotype was obtained from a woman between 40 and 50 years old who had recovered from COVID-19. CDR3: CASRLGDRDGQPQHF. The CDR3 DNA sequence: TGTGCCAGTAGACTTGGGGACAGGGATGGGCAGCCCCAGCATTTT.